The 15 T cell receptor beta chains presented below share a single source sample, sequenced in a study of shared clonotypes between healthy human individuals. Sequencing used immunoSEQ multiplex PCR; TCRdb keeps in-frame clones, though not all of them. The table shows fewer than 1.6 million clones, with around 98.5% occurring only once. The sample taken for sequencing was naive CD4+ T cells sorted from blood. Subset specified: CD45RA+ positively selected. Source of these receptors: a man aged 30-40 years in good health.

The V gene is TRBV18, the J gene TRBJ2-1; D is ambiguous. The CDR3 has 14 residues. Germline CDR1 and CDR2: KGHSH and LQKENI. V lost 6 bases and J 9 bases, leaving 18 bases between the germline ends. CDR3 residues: CASSPERRNSEQFF. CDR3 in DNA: TGTGCCAGCTCCCCAGAGAGACGAAACAGTGAGCAGTTCTTC.

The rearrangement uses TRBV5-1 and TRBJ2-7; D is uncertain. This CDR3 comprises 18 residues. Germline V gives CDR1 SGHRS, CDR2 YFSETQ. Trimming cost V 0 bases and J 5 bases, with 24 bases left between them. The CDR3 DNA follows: TGCGCCAGCAGCTTGGGACGGCGTCAGCTTACTTACTTCGACGAGCAGTACTTC. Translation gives CASSLGRRQLTYFDEQYF.

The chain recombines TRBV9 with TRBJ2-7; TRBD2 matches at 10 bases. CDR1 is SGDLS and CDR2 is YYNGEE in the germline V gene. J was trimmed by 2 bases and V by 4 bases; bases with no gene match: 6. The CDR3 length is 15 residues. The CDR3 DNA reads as TGTGCCAGCAGCCCATGGACTAGCGGTACCTACGAGCAGTACTTC. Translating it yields CASSPWTSGTYEQYF.

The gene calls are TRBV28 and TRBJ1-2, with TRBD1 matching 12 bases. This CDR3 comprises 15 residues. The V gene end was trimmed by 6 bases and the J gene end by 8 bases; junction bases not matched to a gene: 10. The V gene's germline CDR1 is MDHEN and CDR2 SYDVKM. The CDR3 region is CASSGTGTGGGGYTF. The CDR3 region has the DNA TGTGCCAGCAGCGGAACCGGGACAGGGGGCGGCGGCTACACCTTC.

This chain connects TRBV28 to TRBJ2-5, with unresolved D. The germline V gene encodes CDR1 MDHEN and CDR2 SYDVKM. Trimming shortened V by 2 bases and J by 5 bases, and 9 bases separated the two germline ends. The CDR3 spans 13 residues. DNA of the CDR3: TGTGCCAGCAGTTTACCCCCCTGGGAGACCCAGTACTTC. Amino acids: CASSLPPWETQYF.

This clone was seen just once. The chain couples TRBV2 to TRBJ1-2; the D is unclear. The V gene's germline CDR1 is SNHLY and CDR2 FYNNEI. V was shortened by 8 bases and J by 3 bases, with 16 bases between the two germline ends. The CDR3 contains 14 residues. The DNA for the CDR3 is TGTGCCAGCGTGGCGGGCCCCGTGCACTATGGCTACACCTTC. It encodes CASVAGPVHYGYTF.

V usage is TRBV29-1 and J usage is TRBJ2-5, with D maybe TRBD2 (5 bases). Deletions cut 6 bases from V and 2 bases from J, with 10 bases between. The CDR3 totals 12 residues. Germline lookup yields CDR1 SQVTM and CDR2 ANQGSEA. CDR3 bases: TGCAGCGTATCGAGGGCTCAAGAGACCCAGTACTTC. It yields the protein CSVSRAQETQYF.

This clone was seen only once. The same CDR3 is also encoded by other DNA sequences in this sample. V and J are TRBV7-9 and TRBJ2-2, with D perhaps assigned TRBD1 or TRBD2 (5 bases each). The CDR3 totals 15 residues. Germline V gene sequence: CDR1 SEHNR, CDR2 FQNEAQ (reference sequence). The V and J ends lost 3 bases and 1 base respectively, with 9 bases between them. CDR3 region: CASSFGTLNTGELFF. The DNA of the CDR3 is TGTGCCAGCAGCTTCGGGACGTTGAACACCGGGGAGCTGTTTTTT.

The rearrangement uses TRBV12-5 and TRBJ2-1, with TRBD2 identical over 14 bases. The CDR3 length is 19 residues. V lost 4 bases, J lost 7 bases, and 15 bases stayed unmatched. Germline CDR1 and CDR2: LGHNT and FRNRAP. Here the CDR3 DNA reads TGTGCTAGTGGTTCAACCGGGACTAGCGGGAGTGTGGGATGGAATGAGCAGTTCTTC. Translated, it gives CASGSTGTSGSVGWNEQFF.

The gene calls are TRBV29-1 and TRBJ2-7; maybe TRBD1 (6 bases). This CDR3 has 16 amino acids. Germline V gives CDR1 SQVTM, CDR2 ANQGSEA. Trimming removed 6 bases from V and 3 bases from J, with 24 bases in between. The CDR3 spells CSVPKGLGTHFYEQYF. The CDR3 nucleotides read TGCAGCGTCCCGAAGGGTCTCGGGACACATTTCTACGAGCAGTACTTC.

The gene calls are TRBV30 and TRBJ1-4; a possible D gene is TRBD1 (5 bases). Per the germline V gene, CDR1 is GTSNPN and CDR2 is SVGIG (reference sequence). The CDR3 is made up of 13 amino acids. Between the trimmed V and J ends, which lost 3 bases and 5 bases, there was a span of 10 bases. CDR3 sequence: CAWRGRRNEKLFF. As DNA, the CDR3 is TGTGCCTGGAGGGGACGGAGGAATGAAAAACTGTTTTTT.

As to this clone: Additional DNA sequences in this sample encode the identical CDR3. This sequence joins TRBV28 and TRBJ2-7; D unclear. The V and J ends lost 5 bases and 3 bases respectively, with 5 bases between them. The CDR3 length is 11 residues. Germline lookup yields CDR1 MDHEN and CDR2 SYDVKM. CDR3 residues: CASSRIYEQYF. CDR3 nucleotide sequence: TGTGCCAGCAGTCGCATCTACGAGCAGTACTTC.

The CDR3 loop reads CASSRGPSQPQHF. For the CDR3, the DNA is TGTGCCAGCAGTAGGGGACCCTCTCAGCCCCAGCATTTT. This chain connects TRBV6-5 to TRBJ1-5; a weak D match, TRBD1 (5 bases). The CDR3 length is 13 residues. CDR1 and CDR2 from the germline V gene are MNHEY and SVGAGI. Trimming shortened V by 5 bases and J by 6 bases, and 11 bases separated the two germline ends.

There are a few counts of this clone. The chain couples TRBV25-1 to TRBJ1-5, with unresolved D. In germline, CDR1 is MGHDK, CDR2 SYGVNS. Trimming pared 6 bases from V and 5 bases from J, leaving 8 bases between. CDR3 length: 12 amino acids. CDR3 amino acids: CASRFGDQPQHF. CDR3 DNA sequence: TGTGCCAGCAGATTTGGAGATCAGCCCCAGCATTTT.

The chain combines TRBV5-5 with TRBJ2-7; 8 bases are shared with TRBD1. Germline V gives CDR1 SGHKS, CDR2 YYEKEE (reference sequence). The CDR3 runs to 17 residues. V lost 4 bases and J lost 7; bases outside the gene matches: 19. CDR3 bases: TGTGCCAGCAGCCGACCAACCCTTGGGACAGGAGAAGGGGAGCAGTACTTC. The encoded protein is CASSRPTLGTGEGEQYF.